The clone carrying this T cell receptor beta chain was recorded many times. Time point in this sample: newly diagnosed GD, antithyroid drugs for less than 3 months. TCR sequences were obtained from RNA taken from PBMCs. Arm-PCR with iRepertoire HTBI primers amplified the CDR3 regions for these TCR beta libraries. A single record per CDR3 protein comes from TCRdb applying MiXCR to the multiplex PCR reads. The top ten hold around 11% of the sample, which has hundreds of thousands of distinct CDR3 sequences, approximately 16% seen once. This entry comes from a study of regulatory T cells in long-lasting Graves disease. Overall study: Graves' patients who were just diagnosed had used antithyroid drugs for under 3 months.

A further study also used this sample, focusing on T cells in Graves' hyperthyroidism and ophthalmopathy. According to that study: The study excluded patients with uncontrolled infection, other autoimmune disease, pregnancy or lactation. Clonotypes that were expanded in thyroid above 0.001 mostly appeared in blood too.

Sequenced here: peripheral blood mononuclear cells (PBMCs), sampled at new diagnosis, from a patient treated with antithyroid drugs. The sequence was obtained from a woman aged 30 to 39 with Graves disease.

The CDR3 nucleotides are TGTGCCAGCAGTTCGGGGGGACAGGGTATCGGGCAGTACTTC. Protein: CASSSGGQGIGQYF. This chain joins TRBV12-3 or TRBV12-4 and TRBJ2-7, with 9 nucleotides matching TRBD1. V dropped 4 bases and J dropped 9; count of bases not matched to a gene: 10. The CDR3 runs to 14 residues.